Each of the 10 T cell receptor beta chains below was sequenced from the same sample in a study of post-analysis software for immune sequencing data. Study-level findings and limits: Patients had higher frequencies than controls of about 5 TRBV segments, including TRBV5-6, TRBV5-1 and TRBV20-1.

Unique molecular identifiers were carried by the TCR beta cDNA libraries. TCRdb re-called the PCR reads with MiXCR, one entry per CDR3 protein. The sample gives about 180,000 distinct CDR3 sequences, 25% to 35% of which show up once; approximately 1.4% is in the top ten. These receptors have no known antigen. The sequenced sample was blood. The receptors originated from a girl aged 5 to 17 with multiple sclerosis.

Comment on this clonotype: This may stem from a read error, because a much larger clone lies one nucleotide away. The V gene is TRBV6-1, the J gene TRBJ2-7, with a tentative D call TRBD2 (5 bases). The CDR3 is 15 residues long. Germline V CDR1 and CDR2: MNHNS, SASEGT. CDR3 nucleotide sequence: TGTGCCAGCCTACTAGATCAGTGGGCTTACTACGGGCAGTACTTC. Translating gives CASLLDQWAYYGQYF.

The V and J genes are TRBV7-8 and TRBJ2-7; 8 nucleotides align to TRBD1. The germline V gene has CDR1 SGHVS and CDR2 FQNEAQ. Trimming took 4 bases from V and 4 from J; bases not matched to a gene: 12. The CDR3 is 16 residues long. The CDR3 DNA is TGTGCCAGCAGCTCTAGGGCAGGGGGCGGTACGTACGAGCAGTACTTC. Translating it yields CASSSRAGGGTYEQYF.

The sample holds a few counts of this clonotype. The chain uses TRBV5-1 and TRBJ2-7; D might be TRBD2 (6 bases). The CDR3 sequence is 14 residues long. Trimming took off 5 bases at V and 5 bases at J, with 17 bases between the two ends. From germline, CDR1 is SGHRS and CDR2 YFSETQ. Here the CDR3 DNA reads TGCGCCAGCAGGTCCCCCGGGGGAGGTAACGAGCAGTACTTC. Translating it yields CASRSPGGGNEQYF. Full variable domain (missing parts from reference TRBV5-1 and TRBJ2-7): KAGVTQTPRYLIKTRGQQVTLSCSPISGHRSVSWYQQTPGQGLQFLFEYFSETQRNKGNFPGRFSGRQFSNSRSEMNVSTLELGDSALYLCASRSPGGGNEQYFGPGTRLTVT.

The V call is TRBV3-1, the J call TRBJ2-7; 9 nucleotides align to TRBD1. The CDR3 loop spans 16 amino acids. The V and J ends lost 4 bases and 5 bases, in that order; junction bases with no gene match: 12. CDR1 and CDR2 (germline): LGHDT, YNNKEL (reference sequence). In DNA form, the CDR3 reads TGTGCCAGCAGCCCTCCAGGGACAGGGAGCTTCAACGAGCAGTACTTC. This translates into CASSPPGTGSFNEQYF.

In nucleotides, the CDR3 is TGCAGTGCTAGAGGAAGGAGGACAGGGGGCGTTGGTGACTACACCTTC. Its translation is CSARGRRTGGVGDYTF. The V gene is TRBV20-1, the J gene TRBJ1-2; the match to TRBD1 covers 11 bases. There are 16 residues in the CDR3. Germline lookup yields CDR1 DFQATT and CDR2 SNEGSKA (reference sequence). V shed 1 base, J shed 10 bases, and the junction held 14 bases outside the gene matches.

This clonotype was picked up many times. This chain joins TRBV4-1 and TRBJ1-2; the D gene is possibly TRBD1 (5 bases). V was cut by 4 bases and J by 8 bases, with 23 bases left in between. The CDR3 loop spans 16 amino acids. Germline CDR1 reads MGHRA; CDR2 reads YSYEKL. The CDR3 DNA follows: TGCGCCAGCAGCCTCCCCGCGGGGCAGGGAGAGGGCGGCTACACCTTC. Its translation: CASSLPAGQGEGGYTF.

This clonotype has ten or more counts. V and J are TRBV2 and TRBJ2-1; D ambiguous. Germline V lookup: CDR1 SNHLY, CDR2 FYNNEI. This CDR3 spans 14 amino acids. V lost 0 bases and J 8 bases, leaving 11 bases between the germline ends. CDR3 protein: CASSEALSGHEQFF. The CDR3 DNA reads TGTGCCAGCAGTGAAGCGCTTAGTGGGCATGAGCAGTTCTTC.

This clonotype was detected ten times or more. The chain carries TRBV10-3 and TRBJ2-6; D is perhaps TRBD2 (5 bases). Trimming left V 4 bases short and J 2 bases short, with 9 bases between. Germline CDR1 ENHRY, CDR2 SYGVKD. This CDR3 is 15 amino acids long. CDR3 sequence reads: CAISAGETGANVLTF. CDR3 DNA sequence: TGTGCCATCAGTGCCGGGGAAACTGGGGCCAACGTCCTGACTTTC.

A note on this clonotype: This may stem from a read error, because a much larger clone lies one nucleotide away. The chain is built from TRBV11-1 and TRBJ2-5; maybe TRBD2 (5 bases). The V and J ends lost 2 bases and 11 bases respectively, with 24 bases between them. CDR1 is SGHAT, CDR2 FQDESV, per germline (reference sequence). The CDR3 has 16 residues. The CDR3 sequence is CASSLYGPLAYNEQYF. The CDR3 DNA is TGTGCCAGCAGCTTATACGGGCCGCTAGCCTACAATGAGCAGTACTTC.

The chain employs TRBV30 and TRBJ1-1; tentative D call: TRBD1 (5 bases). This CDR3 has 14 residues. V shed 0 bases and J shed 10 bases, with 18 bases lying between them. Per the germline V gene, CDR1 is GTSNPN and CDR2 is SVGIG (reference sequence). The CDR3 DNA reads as TGTGCCTGGAGTGTAATTGACCAGTCAAGGGGAGCTTTCTTT. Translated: CAWSVIDQSRGAFF. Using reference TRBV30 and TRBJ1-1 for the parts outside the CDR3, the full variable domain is SQTIHQWPATLVQPVGSPLSLECTVEGTSNPNLYWYRQAAGRGLQLLFYSVGIGQISSEVPQNLSASRPQDRQFILSSKKLLLSDSGFYLCAWSVIDQSRGAFFGQGTRLTVV.